This TCR beta chain was captured in a study of tumor-infiltrating lymphocytes in primary liver carcinoma listed by TCRdb under 2017. In terms of the full investigation: Of the five patients (three men and two women, aged 30 to 69 years), four had hepatocellular carcinoma and one had combined HCC and intrahepatic cholangiocarcinoma. The five patients had tumors staged T1-T3 N0M0, with maximum diameters ranging from roughly 4.2 to 11 cm. Each sample produced roughly 3.65 to 8 million productive TCRbeta reads, and read depth showed no significant difference between tissue types. For each liver tumor, the study sampled five regions along with adjacent normal tissue and blood, and applied TCRbeta repertoire sequencing, expression microarrays and whole-exome sequencing. TCRbeta repertoire sequencing covered about 35 specimens from 5 patients: around 25 tumor regions, 5 adjacent noncancerous liver tissues and 5 peripheral blood samples. Reproducibility between technical replicate repertoires was high, with correlation coefficients above 0.95 and mean shared-clone rates about 0.89.

This clonotype occurred once. What this receptor recognizes is not known. Relative to the germline gene, one junction end is altered; a read error may explain this. A constant-region primer and ProtoScript II reverse transcriptase were used to reverse-transcribe TCRbeta-specific cDNA from about 0.55 ug total RNA. TCRbeta libraries were built with three nested multiplex PCR rounds, a slightly modified ARM-PCR procedure. Each of the first two PCR rounds ran for approximately 10 cycles and used multiplex TRBV1-TRBV30 forward primers together with a Cbeta reverse primer. A final 25-cycle PCR with Deep VentR polymerase added sample barcodes and Illumina adapters. Before sequencing, amplicons of 200-500 bp were gel-purified using a QIAquick gel extraction kit. The TCRbeta amplicons were sequenced with 250-bp paired-end reads on an Illumina HiSeq 2500. The study's own analysis went as follows. Reads were quality-trimmed with Trimmomatic v0.33, and paired reads were merged with FLASH v1.2.11 to recover full CDR3 sequences. MiGEC v1.2.1b assigned V, D and J germline segments to the rearranged TCRbeta sequences. Clonotype statistics and Shannon-Wiener diversity indices were calculated with VDJtools v1.0.0. Except for diversity analysis, only each sample's 250 most abundant clonotypes were used in subsequent analyses to reduce sampling bias. In TCRdb, the public reads were trimmed at Q25 with fastp and aligned with MiXCR, with productive beta chains retained. Rows with one shared CDR3 protein collapse into an entry with the most common genes and DNA. The V and J calls follow TCRdb's processing rather than the paper's. The sample table lists 90,000 to 150,000 distinct CDR3 sequences, around 65% of them with a count of one. The top ten constitute about 8% of the sample.

Beyond this particular receptor, the publication reports: Pairs of tumor regions showed greater repertoire overlap (mean around 35%) than tumor-adjacent pairs (roughly 17%) or tumor-blood pairs (roughly 14%), which is consistent with antigen-driven expansion. The top 250 clones made up a significantly larger repertoire fraction in tumors than in blood (p = 0.039). Because the samples were bulk and unsorted, CD4+ and CD8+ T cell repertoires could not be compared. Only four or five patients were included in the study, and the authors note that the findings should be validated in a larger study. Because sequencing covered only the TCR beta chain and unpaired alpha chains were not captured, true repertoire diversity is likely underestimated.

From a lookup of the germline V gene, CDR1 and CDR2 are SGHAT and FQNNGV. Its CDR3 holds 16 amino acids, cysteine through phenylalanine. The CDR3 DNA has 48 bases and is translated from base 1. Without any cell sorting, total RNA and DNA were co-extracted from about 20-30 mg of bulk tissue using the AllPrep DNA/RNA mini kit. Between late 2015 and early 2016, a few patients in China with histopathologically diagnosed primary liver carcinoma had their tumors surgically resected. At the time of sampling, the patients were treatment-naive and had chronic HBV infection. Fresh tumor and adjacent tissue pieces were bisected; one half was stored in RNAlater at -80°C, the other sent for histology.

The clonotype comes from a woman aged 60-75 years with primary liver carcinoma and hepatitis B virus infection. Specimen: tumor-adjacent normal liver tissue. The V and J segments used are TRBV11-2 and TRBJ2-3, with 7 bases matching TRBD1. This receptor has the CDR3 CASSTGQDSGSDTHYF. At the DNA level, the sequence is TGTGCCAGTAGCACAGGACAGGATAGTGGTTCAGATACGCACTATTTT.